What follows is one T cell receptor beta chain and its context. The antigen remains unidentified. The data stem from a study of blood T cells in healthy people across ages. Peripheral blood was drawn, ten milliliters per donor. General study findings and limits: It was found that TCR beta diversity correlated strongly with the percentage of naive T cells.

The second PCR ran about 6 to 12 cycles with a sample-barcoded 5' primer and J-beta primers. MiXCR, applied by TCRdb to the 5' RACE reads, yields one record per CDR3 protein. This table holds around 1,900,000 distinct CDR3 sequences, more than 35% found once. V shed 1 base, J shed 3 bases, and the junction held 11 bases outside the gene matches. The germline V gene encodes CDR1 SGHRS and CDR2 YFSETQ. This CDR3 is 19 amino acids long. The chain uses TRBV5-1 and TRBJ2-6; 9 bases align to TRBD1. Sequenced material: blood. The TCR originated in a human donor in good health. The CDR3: CASSLRPGQGNGGANVLTF. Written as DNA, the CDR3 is TGCGCCAGCAGCTTGAGGCCGGGACAGGGAAACGGTGGGGCCAACGTCCTGACTTTC.